Presented here are 9 T cell receptor beta chains from one specimen sequenced in a study of T-cell memory formation after mild COVID-19. TCRdb reprocessed the 5' RACE reads with MiXCR, giving one entry per CDR3 protein. Of about 270,000 distinct CDR3 sequences in the sample, 15% to 20% were seen once. The sequencing sample was made of PBMCs or a T cell subset sorted from them (not recorded which). All receptors derive from a man between 18 and 35 years old who had mild COVID-19 (a few samples of this study predate the infection). Cell type and time point are not known.

This chain links TRBV14 with TRBJ2-3; D remains unclear. CDR1 and CDR2 (germline): SGHDN, FVKESK. This CDR3 has 14 amino acids. Trimming took 7 bases from V and 4 from J, leaving 15 bases between them. The CDR3 region is CASTPSLASDTQYF. The CDR3, as DNA: TGTGCCAGCACCCCATCGCTCGCCTCAGATACGCAGTATTTT.

The V call is TRBV9, the J call TRBJ2-3, with D perhaps matching TRBD2 (5 bases). The CDR3 has 15 residues. Germline V gene data show CDR1 as SGDLS and CDR2 as YYNGEE. Trimming pared 0 bases from V and 5 bases from J, leaving 13 bases between. CDR3 sequence (DNA): TGTGCCAGCAGCGTAGGGGCGGTTGAGGGAGATACGCAGTATTTT. Translated: CASSVGAVEGDTQYF.

The sample holds a few counts of this clonotype. The gene calls are TRBV20-1 and TRBJ2-7; D gene ambiguous. The germline V gene has CDR1 DFQATT and CDR2 SNEGSKA (reference sequence). CDR3 length: 12 amino acids. The V end was cut by 1 base, the J end by 2 bases, with 6 bases between. This CDR3 is CSARGVAYEQYV. CDR3 in DNA: TGCAGTGCTAGAGGGGTCGCCTACGAGCAGTACGTC.

This clonotype was found a few times. V and J are TRBV4-1 and TRBJ1-1; D may be TRBD1 (6 bases). CDR3 length: 16 residues. CDR1 MGHRA and CDR2 YSYEKL come from the germline V gene. Trimming took 1 base from V and 5 from J, leaving 17 bases between them. The CDR3 region has the DNA TGCGCCAGCAGCCAAGCATGGTCAGGGGTTGGGACTGAAGCTTTCTTT. It is translated as CASSQAWSGVGTEAFF.

This clonotype was detected only a few times. The CDR3 sequence: CASSQGWQGFGANVLTF. DNA for the CDR3: TGCGCCAGCAGCCAAGGGTGGCAGGGATTTGGGGCCAACGTCCTGACTTTC. This chain connects TRBV4-3 to TRBJ2-6; D possibly corresponds to TRBD1 (5 bases). This CDR3 has 17 amino acids. Per germline, CDR1 LGHNA and CDR2 YSLEER. V lost 1 base to trimming and J lost 3 bases, with 13 bases between them.

This clonotype came up a few times. This CDR3 is CASSFRRGYNEQFF. CDR3 nucleotide sequence: TGTGCCAGCAGTTTCAGGCGGGGATACAATGAGCAGTTCTTC. This chain joins TRBV28 and TRBJ2-1; weak D call: TRBD2 (6 bases). Germline values: CDR1 MDHEN, CDR2 SYDVKM. Trimming cost V 3 bases and J 4 bases, with 10 bases left between them. The CDR3 loop spans 14 amino acids.

This clonotype was detected a few times. The chain combines TRBV9 with TRBJ1-2; D uncertain. CDR1 is SGDLS, CDR2 YYNGEE, per germline. The CDR3 runs 13 residues. Trimming pared 5 bases from V and 3 bases from J, leaving 11 bases between. The CDR3 here is CASSSGPDYGYTF. The CDR3 bases are TGTGCCAGCAGTTCGGGCCCCGACTATGGCTACACCTTC.

The V call is TRBV4-1, the J call TRBJ1-5, with D unresolved. CDR3 length: 11 residues. Trimming took off 0 bases at V and 15 bases at J, with 9 bases between the two ends. CDR1 MGHRA and CDR2 YSYEKL come from the germline V gene. CDR3 DNA sequence: TGCGCCAGCAGCCAAGAACACGGTCCGCATTTT. Its translation: CASSQEHGPHF.

The gene calls are TRBV11-2 and TRBJ2-3; tentatively, D is TRBD1 or TRBD2 (7 bases each). The germline V gene has CDR1 SGHAT and CDR2 FQNNGV. The CDR3 extends over 16 amino acids. V dropped 5 bases and J dropped 0 bases, with 15 bases sitting between them. CDR3 nucleotide sequence: TGTGCCAGCAGCCAGGGGGGAGGGACCAGCACAGATACGCAGTATTTT. Its translation: CASSQGGGTSTDTQYF.